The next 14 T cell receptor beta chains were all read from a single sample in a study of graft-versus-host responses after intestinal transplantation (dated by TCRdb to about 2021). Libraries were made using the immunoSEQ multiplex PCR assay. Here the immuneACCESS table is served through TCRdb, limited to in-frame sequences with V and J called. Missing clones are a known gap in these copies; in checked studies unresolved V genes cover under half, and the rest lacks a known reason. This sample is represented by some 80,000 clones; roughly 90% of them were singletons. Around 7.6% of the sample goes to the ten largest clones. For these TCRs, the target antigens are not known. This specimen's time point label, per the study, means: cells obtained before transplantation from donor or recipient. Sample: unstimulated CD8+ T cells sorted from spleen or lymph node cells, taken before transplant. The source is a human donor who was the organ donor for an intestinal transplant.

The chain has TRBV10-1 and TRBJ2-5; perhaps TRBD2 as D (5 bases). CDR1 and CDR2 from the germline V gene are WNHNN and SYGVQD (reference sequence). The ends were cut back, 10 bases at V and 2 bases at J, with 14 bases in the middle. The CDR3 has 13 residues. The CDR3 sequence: CATVPRTQETQYF. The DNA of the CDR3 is TGCGCCACCGTCCCGAGGACTCAAGAGACCCAGTACTTC.

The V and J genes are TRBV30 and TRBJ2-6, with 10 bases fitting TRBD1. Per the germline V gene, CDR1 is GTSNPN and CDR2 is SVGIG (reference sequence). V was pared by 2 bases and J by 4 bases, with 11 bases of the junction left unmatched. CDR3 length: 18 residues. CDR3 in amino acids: CAWSSRTGGPTGANVLTF. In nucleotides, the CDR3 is TGTGCCTGGAGTTCCCGGACAGGGGGGCCCACCGGGGCCAACGTCCTGACTTTC.

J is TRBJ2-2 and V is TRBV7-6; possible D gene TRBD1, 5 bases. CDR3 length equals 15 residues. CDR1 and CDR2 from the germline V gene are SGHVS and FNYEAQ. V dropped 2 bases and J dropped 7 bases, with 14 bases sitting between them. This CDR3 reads CASSLTDIKDGELFF. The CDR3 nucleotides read TGTGCCAGCAGCTTAACGGACATAAAGGACGGGGAGCTGTTTTTT.

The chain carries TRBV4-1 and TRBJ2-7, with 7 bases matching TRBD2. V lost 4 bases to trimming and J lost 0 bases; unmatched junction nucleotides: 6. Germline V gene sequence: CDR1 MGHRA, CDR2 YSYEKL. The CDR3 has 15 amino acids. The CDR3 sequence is CASSLSGASSYEQYF. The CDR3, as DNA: TGCGCCAGCAGCCTAAGCGGGGCTAGCTCCTACGAGCAGTACTTC.

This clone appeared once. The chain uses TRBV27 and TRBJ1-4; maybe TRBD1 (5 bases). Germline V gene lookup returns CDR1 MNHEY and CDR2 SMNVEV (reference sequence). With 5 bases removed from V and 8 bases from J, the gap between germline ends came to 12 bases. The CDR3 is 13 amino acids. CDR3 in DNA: TGTGCCAGCAGTCGGGGACTGGGGGAAAAACTGTTTTTT. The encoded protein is CASSRGLGEKLFF.

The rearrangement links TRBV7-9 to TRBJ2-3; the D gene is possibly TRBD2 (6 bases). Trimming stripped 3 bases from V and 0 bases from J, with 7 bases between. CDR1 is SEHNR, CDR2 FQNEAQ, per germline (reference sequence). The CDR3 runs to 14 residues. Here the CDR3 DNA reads TGTGCCAGCAGCTTTAGCGGAAGCACAGATACGCAGTATTTT. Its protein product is CASSFSGSTDTQYF.

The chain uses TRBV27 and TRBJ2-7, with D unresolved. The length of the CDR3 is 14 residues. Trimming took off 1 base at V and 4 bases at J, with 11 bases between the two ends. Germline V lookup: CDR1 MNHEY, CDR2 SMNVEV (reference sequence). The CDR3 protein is CASSLYAGQYEQYF. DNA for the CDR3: TGTGCCAGCAGTTTATATGCAGGTCAGTACGAGCAGTACTTC.

The CDR3 bases are TGTGCCAGCAGCCAACCGGGAATCATGAACACTGAAGCTTTCTTT. Translating it yields CASSQPGIMNTEAFF. The chain recombines TRBV11-2 with TRBJ1-1; D call uncertain. Trimming took 5 bases from V and 0 from J, leaving 13 bases between them. The CDR3 runs 15 residues. Germline-derived CDR1 and CDR2 are SGHAT and FQNNGV. Combining the CDR3 with reference TRBV11-2 and TRBJ1-1 gives the whole variable domain EAGVAQSPRYKIIEKRQSVAFWCNPISGHATLYWYQQILGQGPKLLIQFQNNGVVDDSQLPKDRFSAERLKGVDSTLKIQPAKLEDSAVYLCASSQPGIMNTEAFFGQGTRLTVV.

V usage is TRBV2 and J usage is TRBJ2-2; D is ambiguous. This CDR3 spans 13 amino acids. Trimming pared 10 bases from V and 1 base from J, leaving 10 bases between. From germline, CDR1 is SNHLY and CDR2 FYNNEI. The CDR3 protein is CANQRQNTGELFF. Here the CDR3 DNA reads TGTGCCAACCAGAGACAGAACACCGGGGAGCTGTTTTTT.

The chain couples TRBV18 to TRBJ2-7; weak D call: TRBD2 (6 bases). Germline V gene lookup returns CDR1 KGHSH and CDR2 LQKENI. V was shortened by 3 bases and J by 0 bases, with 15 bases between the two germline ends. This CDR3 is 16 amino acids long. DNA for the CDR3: TGTGCCAGCTCACCCCTAGGGACTGGAAGCTCCTACGAGCAGTACTTC. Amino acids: CASSPLGTGSSYEQYF.

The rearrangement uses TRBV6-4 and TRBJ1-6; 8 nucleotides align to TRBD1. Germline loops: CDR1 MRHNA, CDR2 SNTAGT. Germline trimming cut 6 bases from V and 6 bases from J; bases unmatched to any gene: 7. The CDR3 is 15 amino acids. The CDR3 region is CASSSAGGVNSPLHF. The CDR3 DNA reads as TGTGCCAGCAGCAGCGCAGGGGGCGTTAATTCACCCCTCCACTTT.

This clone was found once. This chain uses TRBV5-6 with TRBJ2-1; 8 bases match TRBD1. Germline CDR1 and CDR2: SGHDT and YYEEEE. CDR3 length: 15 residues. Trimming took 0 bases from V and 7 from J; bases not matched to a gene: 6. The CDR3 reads CASSLAGGLGNEQFF. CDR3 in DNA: TGTGCCAGCAGCTTGGCAGGGGGCCTTGGGAATGAGCAGTTCTTC.

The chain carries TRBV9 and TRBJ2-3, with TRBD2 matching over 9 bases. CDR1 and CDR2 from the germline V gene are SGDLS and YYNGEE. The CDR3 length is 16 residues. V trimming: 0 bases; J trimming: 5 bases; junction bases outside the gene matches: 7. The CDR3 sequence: CASSVGGGGALDTQYF. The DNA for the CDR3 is TGTGCCAGCAGCGTAGGAGGCGGGGGGGCCTTAGATACGCAGTATTTT.

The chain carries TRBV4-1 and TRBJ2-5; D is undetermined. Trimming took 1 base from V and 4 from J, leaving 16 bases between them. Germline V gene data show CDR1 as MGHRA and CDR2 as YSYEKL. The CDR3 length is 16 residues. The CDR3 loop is CASSQVLGRMGETQYF. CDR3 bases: TGCGCCAGCAGCCAAGTTCTTGGCAGGATGGGAGAGACCCAGTACTTC.